The clone carrying this TCR beta chain has more than one count but fewer than ten. The antigen is undetermined. This entry is derived from a study of T cell repertoires in cytomegalovirus infection. In TCRdb, the reads were re-called with MiXCR into one record per CDR3 protein. The sample yields 900,000 to 950,000 distinct CDR3 sequences, approximately 31% seen once. This CDR3 contains 15 residues. With 5 bases clipped from V and 3 bases from J, the junction kept 6 bases outside the gene matches. This TCR derives from a human donor in good health (CMV status not recorded). Some clones in this sample may be carry-over from other donors' samples. The sequences come from cultured CD8+ T cells from PBMCs, collected from culture after CMV antigen stimulation. The chain carries TRBV12-3 or TRBV12-4 and TRBJ2-1; TRBD1 aligns across 8 bases. The CDR3 region is CASSPSTGGYNEQFF. DNA of the CDR3: TGTGCCAGCAGTCCGAGTACAGGGGGCTACAATGAGCAGTTCTTC.